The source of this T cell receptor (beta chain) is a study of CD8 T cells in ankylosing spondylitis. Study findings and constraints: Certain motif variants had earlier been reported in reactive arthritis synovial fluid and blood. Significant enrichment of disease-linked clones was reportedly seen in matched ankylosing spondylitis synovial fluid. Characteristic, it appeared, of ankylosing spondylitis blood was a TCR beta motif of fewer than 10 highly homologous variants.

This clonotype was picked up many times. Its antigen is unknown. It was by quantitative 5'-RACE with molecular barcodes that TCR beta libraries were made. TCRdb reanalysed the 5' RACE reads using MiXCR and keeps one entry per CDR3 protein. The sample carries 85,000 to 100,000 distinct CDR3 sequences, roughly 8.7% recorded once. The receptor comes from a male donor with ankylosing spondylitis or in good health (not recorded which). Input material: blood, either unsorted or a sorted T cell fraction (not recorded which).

The CDR3 reads CASRGKTGYYGYTF. CDR3 coding DNA: TGTGCCAGCAGGGGAAAGACAGGATACTATGGCTACACCTTC. V usage is TRBV6-1 and J usage is TRBJ1-2; possibly TRBD1 for D (6 bases). Deletions cut 6 bases from V and 3 bases from J, with 14 bases between. The CDR3 totals 14 residues. Germline V lookup: CDR1 MNHNS, CDR2 SASEGT.